The clone carrying this TCR beta chain has more than one count but fewer than ten. This record comes from a study of response to subunit inactivated influenza vaccine. TCRdb passed the RT-PCR reads through MiXCR, listing each CDR3 protein once. The data contain 500,000 or so distinct CDR3 sequences, about 15% of them seen just once; the ten biggest clones take up less than 4%. V gave up 6 bases and J gave up 5 bases; unmatched junction bases: 5. CDR3 length: 13 residues. Germline V gene data show CDR1 as ENHRY and CDR2 as SYGVKD. The source material was CD4+ T cells sorted from PBMCs, sampled around 25 months after vaccination. The chain joins TRBV10-3 to TRBJ2-5; TRBD1 matches 8 bases. This TCR was recovered from a man aged 50-75 years who received an inactivated influenza vaccine. In nucleotides, the CDR3 is TGTGCCATCAGAGTGGACAGGGTTGAGACCCAGTACTTC. This sequence encodes CAIRVDRVETQYF.